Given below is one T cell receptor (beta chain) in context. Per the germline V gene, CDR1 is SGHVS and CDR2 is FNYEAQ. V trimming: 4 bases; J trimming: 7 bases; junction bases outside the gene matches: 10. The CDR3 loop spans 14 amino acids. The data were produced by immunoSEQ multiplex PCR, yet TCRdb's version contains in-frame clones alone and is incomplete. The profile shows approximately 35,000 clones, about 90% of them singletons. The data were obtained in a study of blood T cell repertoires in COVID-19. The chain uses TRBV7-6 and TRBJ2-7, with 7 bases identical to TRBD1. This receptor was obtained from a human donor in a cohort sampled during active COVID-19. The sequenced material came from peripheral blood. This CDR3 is CASSSWTGLGEQYF. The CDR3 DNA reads TGTGCCAGCAGCTCGTGGACAGGCCTGGGAGAGCAGTACTTC.